The 26 T cell receptor beta chains below all came from one sample that was sequenced in a study of blood T cell repertoires in COVID-19. Produced via immunoSEQ multiplex PCR; TCRdb's table is partial and in-frame only. The table records about 200,000 clones, 70% to 90% of them present only once. The sample was peripheral blood. These TCRs come from a woman over 75 with acute or convalescent COVID-19.

J is TRBJ2-1 and V is TRBV5-1; TRBD2 agrees at 7 bases. Germline CDR1 reads SGHRS; CDR2 reads YFSETQ. The V segment lost 1 base and the J segment 4 bases; nucleotides outside the gene matches: 8. The CDR3 contains 16 residues. The CDR3 DNA follows: TGCGCCAGCAGCTTGCCTAGCGGCACCCTTTACAATGAGCAGTTCTTC. The encoded protein is CASSLPSGTLYNEQFF.

This chain uses TRBV15 with TRBJ1-6; 12 bases agree with TRBD1. V dropped 1 base and J dropped 4; count of bases not matched to a gene: 2. CDR3 length equals 17 residues. The germline V gene encodes CDR1 LNHNV and CDR2 YYDKDF (reference sequence). CDR3 region: CATSRGGQGAYNSPLHF. CDR3 coding DNA: TGTGCCACCAGCAGAGGGGGACAGGGGGCTTATAATTCACCCCTCCACTTT.

The rearrangement uses TRBV6-6 and TRBJ1-2, with 7 bases identical to TRBD1. The J segment lost 0 bases and the V segment lost 2 bases, leaving 6 bases of the junction unmatched. The germline CDR1 and CDR2 sequences are MNHNY and SVGAGI (reference sequence). The CDR3 contains 16 residues. The CDR3 sequence is CASSYPTTGANYGYTF. The DNA of the CDR3 is TGTGCCAGCAGTTACCCAACCACAGGGGCTAACTATGGCTACACCTTC.

The genes are TRBV7-9 and TRBJ1-5; no clear D. Per the germline V gene, CDR1 is SEHNR and CDR2 is FQNEAQ (reference sequence). Trimming took off 5 bases at V and 9 bases at J, with 20 bases between the two ends. This CDR3 has 15 residues. The CDR3 loop is CASSPEGGGERPQHF. As DNA, the CDR3 is TGTGCCAGCAGCCCCGAAGGTGGAGGAGAAAGGCCCCAGCATTTT.

The V call is TRBV7-2, the J call TRBJ2-1; 11 nucleotides agree with TRBD2. The germline CDR1 and CDR2 sequences are SGHTA and FQGNSA. The CDR3 loop spans 16 amino acids. V shed 5 bases, J shed 6 bases, and the junction held 9 bases outside the gene matches. The CDR3 coding sequence is TGTGCCAGCAGCATGTTAGCGGGAGGGCCGGGCAATGAGCAGTTCTTC. Protein: CASSMLAGGPGNEQFF.

This clone appeared a few times. The V gene is TRBV14, the J gene TRBJ2-7; possibly TRBD1 for D (5 bases). Germline V gene lookup returns CDR1 SGHDN and CDR2 FVKESK. Trimming took off 0 bases at V and 4 bases at J, with 7 bases between the two ends. The CDR3 consists of 13 residues. This chain's CDR3 is CASSQDKGYEQYF. CDR3 nucleotide sequence: TGTGCCAGCAGCCAAGATAAGGGGTACGAGCAGTACTTC.

The chain has TRBV29-1 and TRBJ1-1, with D maybe TRBD1 (6 bases). CDR1 and CDR2 (germline): SQVTM, ANQGSEA. V lost 4 bases, J lost 3 bases, and 18 bases lay in between. There are 15 residues in the CDR3. The CDR3 loop is CSVVSPTGGDTEAFF. Here the CDR3 DNA reads TGCAGCGTTGTATCCCCGACAGGAGGAGACACTGAAGCTTTCTTT. Using reference TRBV29-1 and TRBJ1-1 for the parts outside the CDR3, the full variable domain is SAVISQKPSRDICQRGTSLTIQCQVDSQVTMMFWYRQQPGQSLTLIATANQGSEATYESGFVIDKFPISRPNLTFSTLTVSNMSPEDSSIYLCSVVSPTGGDTEAFFGQGTRLTVV.

V gene TRBV6-1 combines with J gene TRBJ1-2; D is possibly TRBD1 (6 bases). The CDR3 loop spans 14 amino acids. Per germline, CDR1 MNHNS and CDR2 SASEGT. V dropped 0 bases and J dropped 3 bases, with 8 bases sitting between them. The CDR3, as DNA: TGTGCCAGCAGTGAAGCAGGGGGGGACTATGGCTACACCTTC. Residues: CASSEAGGDYGYTF.

This chain joins TRBV28 and TRBJ2-1, with D perhaps TRBD2 (6 bases). V lost 2 bases to trimming and J lost 6 bases, with 17 bases between them. Looked up from germline, CDR1 is MDHEN and CDR2 is SYDVKM. This CDR3 is 16 amino acids long. The CDR3 reads CASSLRGGAPANEQFF. The CDR3 region has the DNA TGTGCCAGCAGTTTAAGGGGCGGGGCGCCGGCCAATGAGCAGTTCTTC.

This clone was counted a single time. The CDR3 reads CASSEQGWVQPQHF. CDR3 nucleotide sequence: TGCGCCAGCAGTGAACAGGGTTGGGTTCAGCCCCAGCATTTT. This chain uses TRBV10-2 with TRBJ1-5; a possible D gene is TRBD1 (6 bases). The CDR3 loop spans 14 amino acids. Trimming took off 3 bases at V and 6 bases at J, with 12 bases between the two ends. Germline CDR1 WSHSY, CDR2 SAAADI.

The genes are TRBV5-1 and TRBJ1-2, with 7 nucleotides matching TRBD1. The V segment lost 4 bases and the J segment 3 bases; nucleotides outside the gene matches: 6. This CDR3 comprises 14 residues. The germline V gene encodes CDR1 SGHRS and CDR2 YFSETQ. The CDR3 loop is CASSPGQPDYGYTF. The CDR3 DNA reads TGCGCCAGCAGCCCGGGACAGCCTGACTATGGCTACACCTTC.

The rearrangement uses TRBV12-5 and TRBJ2-3; no clear D gene. The CDR3 loop spans 12 amino acids. The germline V gene encodes CDR1 LGHNT and CDR2 FRNRAP. Trimming pared 5 bases from V and 6 bases from J, leaving 9 bases between. CDR3 protein: CASGLASDTQYF. CDR3 DNA sequence: TGTGCTAGTGGTCTTGCGTCGGATACGCAGTATTTT.

The chain employs TRBV28 and TRBJ2-1, with D possibly being TRBD1 (6 bases). Germline V gives CDR1 MDHEN, CDR2 SYDVKM. The CDR3 has 15 amino acids. Trimming stripped 3 bases from V and 6 bases from J, with 15 bases between. CDR3 DNA sequence: TGTGCCAGCAGTTTGTGGGGGCCCCTTGTCAATGAGCAGTTCTTC. Its protein product is CASSLWGPLVNEQFF. Using reference TRBV28 and TRBJ2-1 for the parts outside the CDR3, the full variable domain is DVKVTQSSRYLVKRTGEKVFLECVQDMDHENMFWYRQDPGLGLRLIYFSYDVKMKEKGDIPEGYSVSREKKERFSLILESASTNQTSMYLCASSLWGPLVNEQFFGPGTRLTVL.

The chain combines TRBV5-1 with TRBJ1-3; no firm D call. CDR1 and CDR2 (germline): SGHRS, YFSETQ. This CDR3 has 14 amino acids. V dropped 0 bases and J dropped 4 bases, with 8 bases sitting between them. In DNA, the CDR3 is TGCGCCAGCAGCTTGGGAGGTCAGGGAAACACCATATATTTT. Its protein is CASSLGGQGNTIYF.

A remark on this clone: Other DNA sequences in the same sample also yield this CDR3. The chain combines TRBV9 with TRBJ1-4, with D perhaps matching TRBD1 (5 bases). Germline V gene lookup returns CDR1 SGDLS and CDR2 YYNGEE. The CDR3 is 14 amino acids. Trimming stripped 0 bases from V and 4 bases from J, with 7 bases between. CDR3 in amino acids: CASSVGQGNEKLFF. DNA for the CDR3: TGTGCCAGCAGCGTAGGGCAGGGTAATGAAAAACTGTTTTTT.

This CDR3 reads CASSPQISRDSPLHF. CDR3 coding DNA: TGTGCCAGCTCACCACAGATATCGAGGGATTCACCCCTCCACTTT. V and J are TRBV18 and TRBJ1-6, with D hard to call. Germline-derived CDR1 and CDR2 are KGHSH and LQKENI. V lost 1 base, J lost 8 bases, and 12 bases lay in between. The CDR3 runs to 15 residues.

V and J are TRBV3-1 (or the pseudogene TRBV3-2) and TRBJ2-7; 9 bases line up with TRBD1. CDR1 and CDR2 from the germline V gene are LGHDT and YNNKEL (reference sequence). J lost 4 bases, V lost 3 bases, and 7 bases had no gene match. The CDR3 sequence is 15 residues long. CDR3 nucleotide sequence: TGTGCCAGCAGCCAGGCCGGGACAGGGATTTACGAGCAGTACTTC. Encoded protein: CASSQAGTGIYEQYF.

The rearrangement joins TRBV9 to TRBJ2-7; 10 nucleotides line up with TRBD2. In germline, CDR1 is SGDLS, CDR2 YYNGEE. The V gene end was trimmed by 4 bases and the J gene end by 2 bases; junction bases not matched to a gene: 15. This CDR3 is built from 18 residues. CDR3 sequence: CASSPRLAGMGEPYEQYF. The CDR3 bases are TGTGCCAGCAGCCCACGACTAGCGGGTATGGGTGAGCCCTACGAGCAGTACTTC.

V and J are TRBV19 and TRBJ2-2; 14 nucleotides match TRBD2. The germline V gene encodes CDR1 LNHDA and CDR2 SQIVND (reference sequence). The CDR3 contains 14 residues. After removal of 10 bases from V and 13 bases from J, the junction contained 11 bases not matched to a gene. The CDR3 nucleotides are TGTGCCACAAGGGGGACTAGCGGGAGTCAGGGGCTGTTTTTT. Its translation: CATRGTSGSQGLFF.

This clone was seen only a few times. The chain has TRBV4-2 and TRBJ2-7; TRBD2 matches 7 bases. This CDR3 contains 16 residues. Germline V gives CDR1 LGHNA, CDR2 YNFKEQ. Trimming took 0 bases from V and 2 from J; bases not matched to a gene: 7. The CDR3 sequence is CASSQEAGDYAYEQYF. In nucleotides, the CDR3 is TGTGCCAGCAGCCAAGAGGCGGGGGACTATGCCTACGAGCAGTACTTC.

The rearrangement joins TRBV30 to TRBJ2-1, with TRBD2 matching 8 bases. The CDR3 is 18 residues long. Trimming cost V 0 bases and J 4 bases; bases outside gene matches: 14. The V gene's germline CDR1 is GTSNPN and CDR2 SVGIG (reference sequence). This chain's CDR3 is CAWSVPVSGARPYNEQFF. DNA of the CDR3: TGTGCCTGGAGTGTACCGGTTAGCGGGGCGAGACCATACAATGAGCAGTTCTTC.

CDR3 in amino acids: CASSSLAGETGELFF. For the CDR3, the DNA is TGTGCCAGCAGCTCCTTAGCGGGAGAAACCGGGGAGCTGTTTTTT. The V gene is TRBV7-9, the J gene TRBJ2-2; 9 bases fit TRBD2. Trimming cost V 4 bases and J 5 bases; bases outside gene matches: 5. The CDR3 length is 15 residues. Germline V lookup: CDR1 SEHNR, CDR2 FQNEAQ (reference sequence).

V is TRBV15 and J is TRBJ1-2; unclear D gene. The CDR3 is 14 residues long. In germline, CDR1 is LNHNV, CDR2 YYDKDF (reference sequence). V was clipped by 0 bases and J by 6 bases, with 11 bases between them. The CDR3 reads CATSRDVTSDGYTF. Here the CDR3 DNA reads TGTGCCACCAGCAGAGATGTCACCAGTGATGGCTACACCTTC.

The V gene is TRBV15, the J gene TRBJ2-3; D is perhaps TRBD1 (6 bases). The CDR3 runs to 19 residues. Trimming took off 0 bases at V and 5 bases at J, with 24 bases between the two ends. CDR1 LNHNV and CDR2 YYDKDF come from the germline V gene (reference sequence). The CDR3, as DNA: TGTGCCACCAGCAGAGATCCCGGGTTGGCAACCAAACAGGGAGATACGCAGTATTTT. It yields the protein CATSRDPGLATKQGDTQYF.

A word on this clone: This may come from a read error, since a much larger clone is one base off. Different DNA sequences within this sample yield the same CDR3. The genes are TRBV5-4 and TRBJ1-1; unclear D gene. The CDR3 consists of 13 residues. Deletions cut 0 bases from V and 1 base from J, with 4 bases between. CDR1 is SGHNT, CDR2 YYREEE, per germline (reference sequence). The CDR3 DNA sequence: TGTGCCAGCAGCTTGGACAGGAACACTGAAGCTTTCTTT. Translated: CASSLDRNTEAFF.

The chain carries TRBV6-2 or TRBV6-3 and TRBJ2-5; D ambiguous. V lost 2 bases and J lost 5, with 3 bases in between. This CDR3 is 11 amino acids long. The germline CDR1 and CDR2 sequences are MNHEY and SVGEGT. The CDR3 is CASSYAETQYF. The CDR3 DNA sequence: TGTGCCAGCAGTTACGCGGAGACCCAGTACTTC.